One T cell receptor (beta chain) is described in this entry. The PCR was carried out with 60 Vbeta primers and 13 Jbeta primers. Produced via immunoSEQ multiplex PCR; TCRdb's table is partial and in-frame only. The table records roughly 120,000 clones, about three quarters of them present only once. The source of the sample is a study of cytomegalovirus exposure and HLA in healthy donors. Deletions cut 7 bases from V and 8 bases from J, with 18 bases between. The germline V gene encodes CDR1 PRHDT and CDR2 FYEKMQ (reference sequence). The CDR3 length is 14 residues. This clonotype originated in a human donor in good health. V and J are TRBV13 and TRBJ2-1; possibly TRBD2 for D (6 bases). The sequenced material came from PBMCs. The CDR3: CASTDYGGLDEQFF. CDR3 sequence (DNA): TGTGCCAGCACCGACTACGGGGGTTTGGATGAGCAGTTCTTC.